Presented here are 18 T cell receptor beta chains from one specimen sequenced in a study of response to subunit inactivated influenza vaccine. TCRdb passed the RT-PCR reads through MiXCR, listing each CDR3 protein once. The data contain about 190,000 distinct CDR3 sequences, approximately 15% of them seen just once; the ten biggest clones take up roughly 26%. Sequences were derived from CD8+ T cells sorted from PBMCs, sampled 4 to 6 days after vaccination. Source of these receptors: a man aged 50-60 years who received an inactivated influenza vaccine.

This clonotype was counted many times. The chain links TRBV12-3 or TRBV12-4 to TRBJ1-2; perhaps TRBD1 as D (6 bases). CDR3 length equals 13 residues. Trimming removed 6 bases at V and 4 bases at J, with 12 bases between. CDR3 in DNA: TGTGCCAGCAGCAGGGGTTCGTTCTATGGCTACACCTTC. This translates into CASSRGSFYGYTF.

This clonotype was detected only a few times. V and J are TRBV7-9 and TRBJ2-5, with 7 bases aligning to TRBD1. The CDR3 spans 14 residues. The V and J ends lost 4 bases and 2 bases, in that order; junction bases with no gene match: 4. The germline V gene encodes CDR1 SEHNR and CDR2 FQNEAQ (reference sequence). In DNA form, the CDR3 reads TGTGCCAGCAGCTCGAGGACAGGACAAGAGACCCAGTACTTC. This codes for CASSSRTGQETQYF.

A few counts support this clonotype. This chain connects TRBV13 to TRBJ2-3, with TRBD2 matching 10 bases. Germline lookup yields CDR1 PRHDT and CDR2 FYEKMQ (reference sequence). The CDR3 has 16 residues. Trimming at V came to 5 bases and at J to 4 bases, leaving 9 bases not matched to a gene. CDR3 in DNA: TGTGCCAGCAGCCCAGCCGGGACTAGCGTGCCAGATACGCAGTATTTT. Protein: CASSPAGTSVPDTQYF.

This sequence joins TRBV2 and TRBJ2-3, with 7 bases fitting TRBD1. After removal of 5 bases from V and 5 bases from J, the junction contained 13 bases not matched to a gene. Germline-derived CDR1 and CDR2 are SNHLY and FYNNEI. The CDR3 consists of 16 residues. CDR3 DNA: TGTGCCAGCAGTAGCCTACAGGGGCCTGCGGAAGATACGCAGTATTTT. Its translation is CASSSLQGPAEDTQYF.

This clonotype was seen a few times. This chain joins TRBV28 and TRBJ2-5; a possible D gene is TRBD1 (5 bases). The CDR3 has 16 amino acids. Germline V gene sequence: CDR1 MDHEN, CDR2 SYDVKM. V lost 6 bases to trimming and J lost 4 bases, with 21 bases between them. The CDR3 here is CASSPEGAVIPETQYF. Written as DNA, the CDR3 is TGTGCCAGCAGCCCAGAAGGGGCGGTCATCCCAGAGACCCAGTACTTC.

The CDR3 loop is CASSMRAGVSGANVLTF. Written as DNA, the CDR3 is TGTGCCAGTAGTATGCGAGCGGGAGTTTCTGGGGCCAACGTCCTGACTTTC. The chain links TRBV19 to TRBJ2-6, with 8 bases matching TRBD2. With V trimmed by 3 bases and J by 1 base, 5 bases remained unmatched. The CDR3 length is 17 residues. Germline CDR1 is LNHDA and CDR2 is SQIVND (reference sequence).

This clonotype was seen more than once but under ten times. V usage is TRBV10-2 and J usage is TRBJ2-7; D uncertain. Germline values: CDR1 WSHSY, CDR2 SAAADI. The CDR3 loop spans 14 amino acids. Trimming removed 3 bases at V and 3 bases at J, with 12 bases between. The CDR3 is CASSDHHVRYEQYF. CDR3 DNA sequence: TGCGCCAGCAGTGACCATCACGTCCGCTACGAGCAGTACTTC.

The table lists this clonotype with many counts. The chain has TRBV10-1 and TRBJ2-7, with D unclear. This CDR3 has 14 residues. V shed 1 base and J shed 4 bases, with 11 bases lying between them. The germline gives CDR1 WNHNN, CDR2 SYGVQD (reference sequence). The CDR3: CASSEYNSFYEQYF. Written as DNA, the CDR3 is TGCGCCAGCAGTGAGTACAACAGTTTTTACGAGCAGTACTTC.

The V and J genes are TRBV7-9 and TRBJ2-2; no clear D. Germline CDR1 and CDR2: SEHNR and FQNEAQ (reference sequence). The CDR3 runs 12 residues. The V end lost 10 bases, the J end lost 2 bases, and 8 bases lay between the germline ends. Here the CDR3 DNA reads TGTGCCACCCAGGAAAACACCGGGGAGCTGTTTTTT. It codes for CATQENTGELFF.

This clonotype came up a few times. The chain joins TRBV7-8 to TRBJ2-1, with TRBD2 identical over 16 bases. This CDR3 is 20 amino acids long. From germline, CDR1 is SGHVS and CDR2 FQNEAQ. Trimming removed 2 bases from V and 0 bases from J; junction bases left unmatched: 7. CDR3 in DNA: TGTGCCAGCAGCTTAAGCGGGACTAGCGGGGGGGCGATCTCCTACAATGAGCAGTTCTTC. Its translation is CASSLSGTSGGAISYNEQFF. The whole variable domain, filled in from reference TRBV7-8 and TRBJ2-1, reads GAGVSQSPRYKVAKRGQDVALRCDPISGHVSLFWYQQALGQGPEFLTYFQNEAQLDKSGLPSDRFFAERPEGSVSTLKIQRTQQEDSAVYLCASSLSGTSGGAISYNEQFFGPGTRLTVL.

V is TRBV15 and J is TRBJ2-3; D is possibly TRBD1 or TRBD2 (7 bases each). Trimming pared 2 bases from V and 2 bases from J, leaving 11 bases between. CDR1 is LNHNV, CDR2 YYDKDF, per germline (reference sequence). The CDR3 has 15 residues. CDR3 region: CATSRSGTATDTQYF. For the CDR3, the DNA is TGTGCCACCAGCAGAAGCGGGACAGCCACAGATACGCAGTATTTT.

This chain links TRBV5-6 with TRBJ2-1; the match to TRBD2 covers 12 bases. V shed 4 bases, J shed 7 bases, and the junction held 9 bases outside the gene matches. In germline, CDR1 is SGHDT, CDR2 YYEEEE. The CDR3 consists of 16 residues. The CDR3 DNA is TGTGCCAGCAGCACTACGACTAGCGGGAGTTATAATGAGCAGTTCTTC. It specifies CASSTTTSGSYNEQFF.

This clonotype is a singleton in its sample. A much larger clone differs from this one at a single base, so this may be a read error. The V call is TRBV12-3 or TRBV12-4, the J call TRBJ2-7, with a possible D match to TRBD2 (6 bases). V was pared by 3 bases and J by 2 bases, with 11 bases between. This CDR3 region has 14 residues. The CDR3 spells CASSLSGPAYEQYF. Here the CDR3 DNA reads TGTGCCAGCAGTTTGAGCGGGCCAGCCTACGAGCAGTACTTC.

The CDR3 nucleotides read TGTGCCAGCAGCTTAGATGTTGGGACCGGGGAGCTGTTTTTT. Protein: CASSLDVGTGELFF. The chain combines TRBV7-3 with TRBJ2-2; D gene uncertain. The germline CDR1 and CDR2 sequences are SGHTA and FQGTGA. This CDR3 spans 14 amino acids. The V gene lost 2 bases and the J gene lost 5 bases, with 9 bases spanning the gap.

The rearrangement links TRBV9 to TRBJ2-1; 7 bases map to TRBD2. V lost 3 bases to trimming and J lost 0 bases; unmatched junction nucleotides: 9. In germline, CDR1 is SGDLS, CDR2 YYNGEE. The CDR3 is made up of 17 amino acids. CDR3 bases: TGTGCCAGCAGCGGCTCGGGAGGCCCCTCCTCCTACAATGAGCAGTTCTTC. It specifies CASSGSGGPSSYNEQFF.

The chain couples TRBV5-1 to TRBJ2-3; TRBD1 matches 7 bases. This CDR3 has 15 residues. After removal of 0 bases from V and 4 bases from J, the junction contained 5 bases not matched to a gene. The germline gives CDR1 SGHRS, CDR2 YFSETQ. DNA of the CDR3: TGCGCCAGCAGCTTGGGACAGGGTCGGGCAGATACGCAGTATTTT. Its protein is CASSLGQGRADTQYF.

This chain links TRBV20-1 with TRBJ2-7; TRBD1 agrees at 8 bases. Germline CDR1 reads DFQATT; CDR2 reads SNEGSKA (reference sequence). V lost 3 bases, J lost 5 bases, and 12 bases stayed unmatched. The CDR3 is made up of 15 amino acids. The CDR3 coding sequence is TGCAGTGCTAGTCGTGACAGGGGTCTCTTGGACGAGCAGTACTTC. It encodes CSASRDRGLLDEQYF.

This clonotype was observed many times. The chain joins TRBV6-2 or TRBV6-3 to TRBJ1-1; tentatively, D is TRBD1 (5 bases). V was clipped by 6 bases and J by 0 bases, with 17 bases between them. In germline, CDR1 is MNHEY, CDR2 SVGEGT. The CDR3 runs 16 residues. The CDR3 spells CASRYAPGALNTEAFF. Written as DNA, the CDR3 is TGTGCCAGCAGATACGCCCCCGGGGCCCTGAACACTGAAGCTTTCTTT.